Below, 11 T cell receptor beta chains from the same sample are listed, as sequenced in a study of control samples from healthy donors and cancer patients. Sequencing used immunoSEQ multiplex PCR; TCRdb keeps in-frame clones, though not all of them. The sample holds under 450,000 clones, 75% to 95% seen once. The specimen was PBMCs. Source of these receptors: a man aged 40-49 years with head and neck cancer.

CDR3 residues: CSVGDDYEQYF. The CDR3 nucleotides read TGCAGCGTTGGAGATGACTACGAGCAGTACTTC. V is TRBV29-1 and J is TRBJ2-7; D is uncertain. Germline V gene sequence: CDR1 SQVTM, CDR2 ANQGSEA. CDR3 length: 11 amino acids. The V gene lost 4 bases and the J gene lost 3 bases, with 7 bases spanning the gap.

This clone has a single count. V usage is TRBV6-5 and J usage is TRBJ2-3; TRBD2 matches at 12 bases. This CDR3 has 16 residues. J lost 0 bases, V lost 2 bases, and 0 bases had no gene match. CDR1 is MNHEY and CDR2 is SVGAGI in the germline V gene. The CDR3 bases are TGTGCCAGCAGTTACGGGACTAGCGGGAGCACAGATACGCAGTATTTT. It encodes CASSYGTSGSTDTQYF.

The rearrangement joins TRBV5-4 to TRBJ2-4; the D is unclear. The CDR3 loop spans 11 amino acids. V lost 4 bases, J lost 6 bases, and 5 bases lay in between. CDR1 is SGHNT, CDR2 YYREEE, per germline (reference sequence). Here the CDR3 DNA reads TGTGCCAGCAGCGTGGGAAACATTCAGTACTTC. It encodes CASSVGNIQYF.

Only one count was recorded for this clone. This chain joins TRBV4-1 and TRBJ1-5; D is ambiguous. The ends were cut back, 1 base at V and 3 bases at J, with 10 bases in the middle. The CDR3 extends over 15 amino acids. The germline V gene encodes CDR1 MGHRA and CDR2 YSYEKL. The CDR3 DNA reads as TGCGCCAGCAGCCAAGCTGCCGGGAACAATCAGCCCCAGCATTTT. Translation gives CASSQAAGNNQPQHF.

The J gene is TRBJ2-7, the V gene TRBV11-2; 9 bases agree with TRBD1. V lost 3 bases, J lost 4 bases, and 1 base stayed unmatched. Germline V CDR1 and CDR2: SGHAT, FQNNGV. The CDR3 length is 13 residues. CDR3 coding DNA: TGTGCCAGCAGCTTCGGACAGGGGTACGAGCAGTACTTC. The encoded protein is CASSFGQGYEQYF.

The chain recombines TRBV11-2 with TRBJ1-2, with 8 bases matching TRBD1. Germline V gives CDR1 SGHAT, CDR2 FQNNGV. J was trimmed by 5 bases and V by 7 bases; bases with no gene match: 15. This CDR3 comprises 16 residues. CDR3 DNA sequence: TGTGCCAGCACCCGTCGCGGACAGGGAGGCGGATATGGCTACACCTTC. It is translated as CASTRRGQGGGYGYTF.

This clone has a handful of counts. The chain is built from TRBV28 and TRBJ1-1; 7 bases align to TRBD1. Germline CDR1 is MDHEN and CDR2 is SYDVKM. This CDR3 is built from 15 residues. J gave up 1 base and V 6 bases, and 8 bases lay outside the gene matches. This CDR3 is CASSRPDRRNTEAFF. The CDR3 bases are TGTGCCAGCAGCCGACCGGACAGGAGGAACACTGAAGCTTTCTTT.

This chain uses TRBV5-8 with TRBJ1-1; D gene ambiguous. Germline CDR1 reads SGHTS; CDR2 reads YDEGEE. Trimming pared 1 base from V and 1 base from J, leaving 11 bases between. The CDR3 consists of 15 residues. CDR3 bases: TGTGCCAGCAGCTTGATAGGGATGAGGAACACTGAAGCTTTCTTT. Translating gives CASSLIGMRNTEAFF.

This clone appeared once. Other DNA sequences in the same sample also yield this CDR3. The CDR3 protein is CATSDYYEQYF. The CDR3 region has the DNA TGTGCCACCAGTGACTACTACGAGCAGTACTTC. The chain joins TRBV24-1 to TRBJ2-7; D is unclear. Germline loops: CDR1 KGHDR, CDR2 SFDVKD. V was shortened by 4 bases and J by 3 bases, with 3 bases between the two germline ends. The CDR3 totals 11 residues.

In this sample, this clone turned up a few times. This sequence joins TRBV6-1 and TRBJ2-2; D is uncertain. This CDR3 is built from 16 residues. CDR1 is MNHNS and CDR2 is SASEGT in the germline V gene. The V gene lost 2 bases and the J gene lost 2 bases, with 12 bases spanning the gap. The CDR3 sequence is CASSERRRLNTGELFF. CDR3 coding DNA: TGTGCCAGCAGTGAACGGCGGCGCTTAAACACCGGGGAGCTGTTTTTT.

This chain connects TRBV6-5 to TRBJ1-2; D not resolved. The germline V gene has CDR1 MNHEY and CDR2 SVGAGI. Trimming cost V 8 bases and J 5 bases, with 12 bases left between them. The CDR3 is 12 amino acids. As DNA, the CDR3 is TGTGCCAGCTTAACAGTCTCATATGGCTACACCTTC. Protein: CASLTVSYGYTF.